Below, 17 T cell receptor beta chains from the same sample are listed, as sequenced in a study of cytotoxic CD8 clonotypes in ibrutinib-treated CLL (dated by TCRdb to about 2021). Libraries came from the immunoSEQ multiplex PCR assay. TCRdb's version of the immuneACCESS table is confined to in-frame rearrangements and falls short of the full clone set. An unresolved V gene accounts for under half of the shortfall where checked; the remainder is of unknown origin. This sample lists about 97,000 clones; roughly 80% were detected once. Under 30% of the sample lies in the top ten. The time point label of this sample denotes: around 25 months on ibrutinib. Sequencing was performed on PBMCs, taken after 24 months of ibrutinib treatment. These receptors came from a human donor with chronic lymphocytic leukemia.

The gene calls are TRBV18 and TRBJ2-7; TRBD1 aligns across 11 bases. The germline CDR1 and CDR2 sequences are KGHSH and LQKENI. V lost 3 bases to trimming and J lost 5 bases; unmatched junction nucleotides: 3. CDR3 length equals 14 residues. CDR3 sequence reads: CASSPGTGGHEQYF. The CDR3 region has the DNA TGTGCCAGCTCACCGGGGACAGGGGGACACGAGCAGTACTTC.

The genes are TRBV6-1 and TRBJ1-5; D might be TRBD1 (5 bases). CDR3 length: 12 amino acids. Trimming left V 11 bases short and J 4 bases short, with 12 bases between. From germline, CDR1 is MNHNS and CDR2 SASEGT. The CDR3 spells CAAQGANQPQHF. As DNA, the CDR3 is TGTGCCGCGCAGGGAGCAAATCAGCCCCAGCATTTT.

The sample holds many counts of this clone. The V and J genes are TRBV27 and TRBJ2-7; no reliable D call. The V end lost 5 bases, the J end lost 3 bases, and 8 bases lay between the germline ends. CDR1 and CDR2 (germline): MNHEY, SMNVEV (reference sequence). This CDR3 spans 12 amino acids. The CDR3 region has the DNA TGTGCCAGCAGTGGTCTAGGCTACGAGCAGTACTTC. Translated: CASSGLGYEQYF.

The chain is built from TRBV21-1 and TRBJ2-4; TRBD1 is taken as the D call from the table, unchecked against the DNA. TRBV21-1 is tagged as a pseudogene. There are 16 residues in the CDR3. CDR3 amino acids: CASTRRPQAVRNIQYF. DNA for the CDR3: TGTGCCAGCACCCGTAGGCCTCAGGCCGTTAGGAACATTCAGTACTTC.

V usage is TRBV27 and J usage is TRBJ2-7, with 7 nucleotides matching TRBD2. This CDR3 has 12 residues. Germline CDR1 reads MNHEY; CDR2 reads SMNVEV (reference sequence). The junction had 3 bases not matched to a gene; V was cut back by 4 bases and J by 6 bases. The chain's CDR3 is CASSSRTSEQYF. The CDR3 bases are TGTGCCAGCAGTTCTAGGACTAGCGAGCAGTACTTC.

The rearrangement joins TRBV19 to TRBJ1-2; possible D gene TRBD1, 5 bases. The CDR3 is made up of 14 amino acids. The germline V gene encodes CDR1 LNHDA and CDR2 SQIVND (reference sequence). The ends were cut back, 1 base at V and 4 bases at J, with 10 bases in the middle. The CDR3 reads CASSIGTQGYGYTF. DNA for the CDR3: TGTGCCAGTAGTATAGGGACACAAGGCTATGGCTACACCTTC.

V is TRBV18 and J is TRBJ2-7, with D hard to call. There are 13 residues in the CDR3. V shed 3 bases and J shed 0 bases, with 6 bases lying between them. CDR1 is KGHSH, CDR2 LQKENI, per germline. CDR3 loop: CASSPTTSYEQYF. CDR3 nucleotides: TGTGCCAGCTCACCGACGACCTCCTACGAGCAGTACTTC.

The chain joins TRBV9 to TRBJ2-3; 7 nucleotides align to TRBD2. CDR1 SGDLS and CDR2 YYNGEE come from the germline V gene. The CDR3 is 15 amino acids. Trimming removed 0 bases from V and 5 bases from J; junction bases left unmatched: 6. CDR3 DNA: TGTGCCAGCAGCGTAGGCGCGGGAGCAAGAGATACGCAGTATTTT. This encodes CASSVGAGARDTQYF.

A remark on this clone: Other nucleotide sequences in the sample specify the same CDR3. The V call is TRBV5-1, the J call TRBJ2-3; D remains unclear. Germline loops: CDR1 SGHRS, CDR2 YFSETQ. V gave up 0 bases and J gave up 5 bases, with 4 bases separating them. The CDR3 runs to 12 residues. The DNA for the CDR3 is TGCGCCAGCAGCTTGGCTGGAGATACGCAGTATTTT. Protein sequence: CASSLAGDTQYF.

The chain joins TRBV5-4 to TRBJ1-4; no clear D gene. Germline CDR1 SGHNT, CDR2 YYREEE (reference sequence). V shed 1 base and J shed 7 bases, with 11 bases lying between them. This CDR3 is 14 amino acids long. In DNA form, the CDR3 reads TGTGCCAGCAGCTTGTCCGGGGTTGGTGAAAAACTGTTTTTT. Its translation: CASSLSGVGEKLFF. Full variable domain (missing parts from reference TRBV5-4 and TRBJ1-4): ETGVTQSPTHLIKTRGQQVTLRCSSQSGHNTVSWYQQALGQGPQFIFQYYREEENGRGNFPPRFSGLQFPNYSSELNVNALELDDSALYLCASSLSGVGEKLFFGSGTQLSVL.

The chain is built from TRBV2 and TRBJ1-2; 8 nucleotides agree with TRBD1. Germline CDR1 SNHLY, CDR2 FYNNEI. The CDR3 is made up of 14 amino acids. The junction had 7 bases not matched to a gene; V was cut back by 6 bases and J by 4 bases. The CDR3 region has the DNA TGTGCCAGCAGCCGAGGACAGGGCTCCTATGGCTACACCTTC. Residues: CASSRGQGSYGYTF. Together with reference TRBV2 and TRBJ1-2, the CDR3 gives the full variable domain: EPEVTQTPSHQVTQMGQEVILRCVPISNHLYFYWYRQILGQKVEFLVSFYNNEISEKSEIFDDQFSVERPDGSNFTLKIRSTKLEDSAMYFCASSRGQGSYGYTFGSGTRLTVV.

The chain uses TRBV5-1 and TRBJ2-1; 8 bases map to TRBD2. CDR1 SGHRS and CDR2 YFSETQ come from the germline V gene. V shed 2 bases and J 0 bases; nucleotides not matched to a gene: 1. CDR3 length: 15 residues. The CDR3 loop reads CASSFSGNSYNEQFF. The CDR3 region has the DNA TGCGCCAGCAGCTTTAGCGGGAACTCCTACAATGAGCAGTTCTTC.

This clone has only a few counts. The V gene is TRBV4-1, the J gene TRBJ2-7; TRBD2 aligns across 8 bases. CDR1 is MGHRA and CDR2 is YSYEKL in the germline V gene. The CDR3 sequence is 15 residues long. The V gene end was trimmed by 1 base and the J gene end by 0 bases; junction bases not matched to a gene: 2. CDR3 coding DNA: TGCGCCAGCAGCCAAGCCAGCGGGAGCTCCTACGAGCAGTACTTC. Translation: CASSQASGSSYEQYF.

This sequence joins TRBV30 and TRBJ1-5, with D unclear. This CDR3 has 16 amino acids. Germline V gene sequence: CDR1 GTSNPN, CDR2 SVGIG (reference sequence). Deletions cut 0 bases from V and 3 bases from J, with 15 bases between. The CDR3 DNA follows: TGTGCCTGGAGTGTATACTCGTACCAAATCAATCAGCCCCAGCATTTT. Translated: CAWSVYSYQINQPQHF.

In nucleotides, the CDR3 is TGTGCCATGTCGATAGCGGGAGTCAACAATGAGCAGTTCTTC. It yields the protein CAMSIAGVNNEQFF. The chain couples TRBV10-3 to TRBJ2-1; 9 bases agree with TRBD2. The CDR3 extends over 14 amino acids. V trimming: 9 bases; J trimming: 5 bases; junction bases outside the gene matches: 8. Germline values: CDR1 ENHRY, CDR2 SYGVKD.

The chain uses TRBV2 and TRBJ2-3; no definite D call. This CDR3 comprises 15 residues. In germline, CDR1 is SNHLY, CDR2 FYNNEI. V lost 1 base and J lost 0, with 8 bases in between. The CDR3 here is CASSEVSPSTDTQYF. The CDR3 nucleotides read TGTGCCAGCAGTGAAGTTTCACCTAGCACAGATACGCAGTATTTT.

CDR3 DNA: TGTGCCAGCAGCTTCCGCAATTCCGGGGAGCTGTTTTTT. Its protein product is CASSFRNSGELFF. The rearrangement uses TRBV7-6 and TRBJ2-2, with unresolved D. Germline V lookup: CDR1 SGHVS, CDR2 FNYEAQ. V was pared by 3 bases and J by 6 bases, with 8 bases between. CDR3 length equals 13 residues.